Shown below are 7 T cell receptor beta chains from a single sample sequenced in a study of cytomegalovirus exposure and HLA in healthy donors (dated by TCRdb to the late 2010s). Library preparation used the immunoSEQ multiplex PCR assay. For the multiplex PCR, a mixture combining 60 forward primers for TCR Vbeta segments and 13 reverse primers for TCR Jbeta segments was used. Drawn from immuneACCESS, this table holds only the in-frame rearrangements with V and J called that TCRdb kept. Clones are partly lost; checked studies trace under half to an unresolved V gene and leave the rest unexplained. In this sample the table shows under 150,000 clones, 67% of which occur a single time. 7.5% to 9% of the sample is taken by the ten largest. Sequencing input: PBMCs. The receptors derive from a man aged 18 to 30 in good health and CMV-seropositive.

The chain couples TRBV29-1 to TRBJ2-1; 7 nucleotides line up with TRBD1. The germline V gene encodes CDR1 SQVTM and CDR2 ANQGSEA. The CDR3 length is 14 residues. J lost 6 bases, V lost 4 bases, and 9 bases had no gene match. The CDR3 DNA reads TGCAGCGTTGGCGACAGGGAATCGTCCAATGAGCAGTTCTTC. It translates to CSVGDRESSNEQFF.

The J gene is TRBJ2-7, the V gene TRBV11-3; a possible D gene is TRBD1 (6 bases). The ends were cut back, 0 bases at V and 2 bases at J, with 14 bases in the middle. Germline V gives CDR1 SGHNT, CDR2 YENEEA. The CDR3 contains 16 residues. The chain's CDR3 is CASSLDLAGAPYEQYF. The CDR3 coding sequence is TGTGCCAGCAGCTTAGATTTGGCAGGGGCCCCCTACGAGCAGTACTTC.

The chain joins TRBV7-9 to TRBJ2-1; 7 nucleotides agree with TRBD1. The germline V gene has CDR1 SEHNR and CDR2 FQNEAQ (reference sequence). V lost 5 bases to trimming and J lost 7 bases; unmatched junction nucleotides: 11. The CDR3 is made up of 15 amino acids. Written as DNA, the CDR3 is TGTGCCAGCAGCCCCCGACAGGGCCACGTTAATGAGCAGTTCTTC. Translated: CASSPRQGHVNEQFF. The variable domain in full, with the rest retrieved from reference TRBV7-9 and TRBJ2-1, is DTGVSQNPRHKITKRGQNVTFRCDPISEHNRLYWYRQTLGQGPEFLTYFQNEAQLEKSRLLSDRFSAERPKGSFSTLEIQRTEQGDSAMYLCASSPRQGHVNEQFFGPGTRLTVL.

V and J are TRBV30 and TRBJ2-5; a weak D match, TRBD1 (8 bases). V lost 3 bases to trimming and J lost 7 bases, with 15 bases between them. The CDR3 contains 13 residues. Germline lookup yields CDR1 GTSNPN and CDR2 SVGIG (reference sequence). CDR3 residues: CAWSPQGGATQYF. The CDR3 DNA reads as TGTGCCTGGAGCCCACAGGGGGGGGCGACCCAGTACTTC. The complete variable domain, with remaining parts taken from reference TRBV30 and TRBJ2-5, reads SQTIHQWPATLVQPVGSPLSLECTVEGTSNPNLYWYRQAAGRGLQLLFYSVGIGQISSEVPQNLSASRPQDRQFILSSKKLLLSDSGFYLCAWSPQGGATQYFGPGTRLLVL.

CDR3 nucleotide sequence: TGTGCCTGGAGTGTAAGAGGAGCTAACTATGGCTACACCTTC. Its protein product is CAWSVRGANYGYTF. This chain uses TRBV30 with TRBJ1-2; D gene ambiguous. Deletions cut 0 bases from V and 0 bases from J, with 8 bases between. The CDR3 covers 14 residues. Germline V gene sequence: CDR1 GTSNPN, CDR2 SVGIG (reference sequence).

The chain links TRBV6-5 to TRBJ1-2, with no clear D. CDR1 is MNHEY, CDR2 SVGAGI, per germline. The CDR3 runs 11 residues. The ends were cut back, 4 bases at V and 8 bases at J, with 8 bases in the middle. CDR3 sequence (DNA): TGTGCCAGCAGTTCAGCGGCGGGCTACACCTTC. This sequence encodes CASSSAAGYTF.

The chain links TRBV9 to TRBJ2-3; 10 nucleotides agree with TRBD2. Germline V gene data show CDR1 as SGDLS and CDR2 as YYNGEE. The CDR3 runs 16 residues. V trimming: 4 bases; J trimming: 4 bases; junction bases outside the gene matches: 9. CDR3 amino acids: CASSTSGGALSDTQYF. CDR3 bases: TGTGCCAGCAGCACGAGCGGGGGGGCTTTATCAGATACGCAGTATTTT.